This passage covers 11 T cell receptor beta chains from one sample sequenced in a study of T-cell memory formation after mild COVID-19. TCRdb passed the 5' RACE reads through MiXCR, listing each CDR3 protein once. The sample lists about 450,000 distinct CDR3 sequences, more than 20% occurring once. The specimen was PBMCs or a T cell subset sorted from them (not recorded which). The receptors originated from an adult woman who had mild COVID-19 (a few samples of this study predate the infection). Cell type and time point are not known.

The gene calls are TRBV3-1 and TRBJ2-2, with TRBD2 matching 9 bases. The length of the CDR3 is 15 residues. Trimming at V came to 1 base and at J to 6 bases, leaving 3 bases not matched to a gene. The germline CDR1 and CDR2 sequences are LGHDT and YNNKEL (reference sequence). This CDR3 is CASSQGGGGAGELFF. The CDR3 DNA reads TGTGCCAGCAGCCAAGGCGGGGGGGGCGCCGGGGAGCTGTTTTTT.

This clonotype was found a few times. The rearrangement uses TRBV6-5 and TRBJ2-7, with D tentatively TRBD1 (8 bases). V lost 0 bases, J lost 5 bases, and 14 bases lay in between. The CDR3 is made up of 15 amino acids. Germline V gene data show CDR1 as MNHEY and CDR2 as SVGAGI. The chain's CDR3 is CASSYSPQGGDEQYF. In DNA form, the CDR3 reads TGTGCCAGCAGTTACTCTCCACAGGGGGGGGACGAGCAGTACTTC.

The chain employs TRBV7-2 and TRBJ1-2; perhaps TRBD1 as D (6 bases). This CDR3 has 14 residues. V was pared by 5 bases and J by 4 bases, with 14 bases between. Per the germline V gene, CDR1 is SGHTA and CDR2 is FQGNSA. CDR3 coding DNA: TGTGCCAGCAGCCACTGGGGGGCGGGCTATGGCTACACCTTC. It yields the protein CASSHWGAGYGYTF. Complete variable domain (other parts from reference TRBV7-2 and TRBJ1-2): GAGVSQSPSNKVTEKGKDVELRCDPISGHTALYWYRQSLGQGLEFLIYFQGNSAPDKSGLPSDRFSAERTGGSVSTLTIQRTQQEDSAVYLCASSHWGAGYGYTFGSGTRLTVV.

The CDR3 loop reads CSAPEGVSNQPQHF. The CDR3 nucleotides read TGCAGTGCTCCCGAGGGTGTCAGCAATCAGCCCCAGCATTTT. The genes are TRBV20-1 and TRBJ1-5; D call uncertain. V was clipped by 5 bases and J by 1 base, with 12 bases between them. The CDR3 extends over 14 amino acids. Germline loops: CDR1 DFQATT, CDR2 SNEGSKA (reference sequence).

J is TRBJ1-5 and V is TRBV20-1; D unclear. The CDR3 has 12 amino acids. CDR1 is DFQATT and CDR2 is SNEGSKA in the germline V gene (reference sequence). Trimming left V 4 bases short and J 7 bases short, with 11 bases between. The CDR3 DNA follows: TGCAGTGCTATTATGGGATTACAGCCCCAGCATTTT. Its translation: CSAIMGLQPQHF.

CDR3 protein: CASSGASGAVRSDTQYF. CDR3 nucleotides: TGTGCCAGCAGTGGGGCCTCAGGGGCTGTGAGATCCGATACGCAGTATTTT. The V and J genes are TRBV25-1 and TRBJ2-3; D is possibly TRBD1 (6 bases). The CDR3 runs 17 residues. Trimming took off 4 bases at V and 6 bases at J, with 23 bases between the two ends. Germline V CDR1 and CDR2: MGHDK, SYGVNS.

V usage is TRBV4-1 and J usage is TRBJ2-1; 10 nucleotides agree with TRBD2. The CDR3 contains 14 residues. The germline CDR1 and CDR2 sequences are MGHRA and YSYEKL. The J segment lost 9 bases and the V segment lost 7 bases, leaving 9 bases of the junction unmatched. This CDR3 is CASKLAGLVGEQFF. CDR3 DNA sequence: TGCGCCAGCAAACTAGCGGGGTTAGTGGGTGAGCAGTTCTTC.

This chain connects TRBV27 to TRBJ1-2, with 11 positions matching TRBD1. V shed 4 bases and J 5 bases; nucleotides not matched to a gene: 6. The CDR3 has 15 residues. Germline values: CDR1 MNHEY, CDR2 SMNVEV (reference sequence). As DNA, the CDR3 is TGTGCCAGCAGTTCCCGACGGGACAGGGGGTATGGCTACACCTTC. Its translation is CASSSRRDRGYGYTF.

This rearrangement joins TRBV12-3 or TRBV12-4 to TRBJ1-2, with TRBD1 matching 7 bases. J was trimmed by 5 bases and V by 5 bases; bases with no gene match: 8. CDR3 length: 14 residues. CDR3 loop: CASSERDSSYGYTF. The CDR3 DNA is TGTGCCAGCAGTGAGAGGGACAGCTCATATGGCTACACCTTC.

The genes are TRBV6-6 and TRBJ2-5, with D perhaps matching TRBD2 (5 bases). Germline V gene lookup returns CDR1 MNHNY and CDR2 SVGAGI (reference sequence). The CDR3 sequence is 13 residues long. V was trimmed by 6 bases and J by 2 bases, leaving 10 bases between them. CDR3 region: CASRTPGQETQYF. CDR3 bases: TGTGCCAGCAGGACCCCGGGGCAAGAGACCCAGTACTTC.

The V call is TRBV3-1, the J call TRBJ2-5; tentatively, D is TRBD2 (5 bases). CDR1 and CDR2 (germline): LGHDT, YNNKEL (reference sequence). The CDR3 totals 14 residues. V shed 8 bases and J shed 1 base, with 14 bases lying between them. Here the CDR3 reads CASAGVLIQETQYF. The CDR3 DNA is TGTGCCAGCGCGGGCGTACTTATCCAAGAGACCCAGTACTTC.